A single sample gave rise to the 2 T cell receptor beta chains below, sequenced in a study of T-cell memory formation after mild COVID-19. TCRdb used MiXCR to reprocess the 5' RACE reads, holding one entry per CDR3 protein. In the table there are about 140,000 distinct CDR3 sequences, 14% to 15% of which are singletons. Sample: PBMCs or a T cell subset sorted from them (not recorded which). The receptors were gathered from an adult woman who had mild COVID-19 (a few samples of this study predate the infection). Cell type and time point are not known.

Only a few counts were recorded for this clonotype. The chain employs TRBV20-1 and TRBJ2-7; no clear D. Germline CDR1 reads DFQATT; CDR2 reads SNEGSKA (reference sequence). The CDR3 length is 14 residues. Trimming took 0 bases from V and 0 from J, leaving 9 bases between them. The CDR3 sequence is CSARDLRSSYEQYF. CDR3 in DNA: TGCAGTGCTAGAGATCTCCGGAGCTCCTACGAGCAGTACTTC.

This clonotype was counted only a few times. The genes are TRBV20-1 and TRBJ2-7; D unclear. CDR1 is DFQATT, CDR2 SNEGSKA, per germline (reference sequence). With 0 bases removed from V and 2 bases from J, the gap between germline ends came to 8 bases. The length of the CDR3 is 13 residues. CDR3 coding DNA: TGCAGTGCTAGAGAGGCAGAAGCCTACGAGCAGTACTTC. This encodes CSAREAEAYEQYF.